A selection of T cell receptor beta chains follows, all from one sample in a study of blood T cell repertoires in COVID-19. Measured with immunoSEQ multiplex PCR; TCRdb has only the in-frame clones, and not every one. The sample lists more than 80,000 clones, 84% occurring once. Material: peripheral blood. The receptors come from a woman aged 55-69 years with acute or convalescent COVID-19. Both conserved end residues are part of each CDR3. Fields, in order: J gene, clone size, D gene, V gene, CDR3 protein, CDR3 DNA. The D gene is left open where the match is weak. Rows may omit the clone size; those that give it use once, few, many or a size class.

j_gene: TRBJ1-5; abundance: NA; d_gene: NA; v_gene: TRBV6-6; CDR3aa: CASTTLGGGSNQPQHF; CDR3nt: TGTGCCAGCACCACCTTAGGGGGGGGAAGCAATCAGCCCCAGCATTTT
j_gene: TRBJ2-6; abundance: NA; d_gene: NA; v_gene: TRBV29-1; CDR3aa: CSVSDISGANVLTF; CDR3nt: TGCAGCGTTTCTGACATCTCTGGGGCCAACGTCCTGACTTTC
j_gene: TRBJ1-2; abundance: NA; d_gene: NA; v_gene: TRBV6-5; CDR3aa: CASSLGGNYGYTF; CDR3nt: TGTGCCAGCAGTTTAGGGGGTAACTATGGCTACACCTTC
j_gene: TRBJ2-7; abundance: few; d_gene: NA; v_gene: TRBV7-2; CDR3aa: CASSIMTIYEQYF; CDR3nt: TGTGCCAGCAGCATCATGACTATCTACGAGCAGTACTTC
j_gene: TRBJ1-1; abundance: NA; d_gene: NA; v_gene: TRBV6-6; CDR3aa: CASSAGVLETEAFF; CDR3nt: TGTGCCAGCAGTGCGGGTGTGCTAGAAACTGAAGCTTTCTTT
j_gene: TRBJ1-2; abundance: few; d_gene: NA; v_gene: TRBV27; CDR3aa: CASRLDRDNNYGYTF; CDR3nt: TGTGCCAGCAGACTCGACCGGGACAATAACTATGGCTACACCTTC
j_gene: TRBJ1-1; abundance: NA; d_gene: NA; v_gene: TRBV5-6; CDR3aa: CASSFPGVTEAFF; CDR3nt: TGTGCCAGCAGCTTCCCAGGGGTTACTGAAGCTTTCTTT
j_gene: TRBJ2-7; abundance: NA; d_gene: NA; v_gene: TRBV5-1; CDR3aa: CASTISGEQYF; CDR3nt: TGCGCCAGCACTATCTCGGGCGAGCAGTACTTC
j_gene: TRBJ2-4; abundance: NA; d_gene: NA; v_gene: TRBV12-3/TRBV12-4; CDR3aa: CASSLTANIQYF; CDR3nt: TGTGCCAGCAGTTTGACTGCTAACATTCAGTACTTC
j_gene: TRBJ2-1; abundance: NA; d_gene: TRBD2; v_gene: TRBV6-5; CDR3aa: CASILAGVYNEQFF; CDR3nt: TGTGCCAGCATTCTCGCGGGAGTCTACAATGAGCAGTTCTTC
j_gene: TRBJ2-1; abundance: NA; d_gene: TRBD2; v_gene: TRBV28; CDR3aa: CASRGDSGTTYNEQFF; CDR3nt: TGTGCCAGCAGGGGAGATAGCGGGACCACCTACAATGAGCAGTTCTTC
j_gene: TRBJ2-7; abundance: NA; d_gene: TRBD1; v_gene: TRBV9; CDR3aa: CASSARSGGRYEQYF; CDR3nt: TGTGCCAGCAGCGCTCGCTCAGGGGGACGGTACGAGCAGTACTTC
j_gene: TRBJ2-3; abundance: few; d_gene: NA; v_gene: TRBV12-3/TRBV12-4; CDR3aa: CASSLRHTDTQYF; CDR3nt: TGTGCCAGCAGTTTGCGGCATACAGATACGCAGTATTTT
j_gene: TRBJ2-2; abundance: NA; d_gene: TRBD2; v_gene: TRBV10-3; CDR3aa: CAISRRASGGWNANTGELFF; CDR3nt: TGTGCCATCAGCCGGAGGGCTAGCGGGGGGTGGAATGCGAACACCGGGGAGCTGTTTTTT
j_gene: TRBJ2-7; abundance: NA; d_gene: NA; v_gene: TRBV19; CDR3aa: CASSIDPGSYEQYF; CDR3nt: TGTGCCAGTAGTATAGATCCGGGGTCCTACGAGCAGTACTTC
j_gene: TRBJ1-1; abundance: NA; d_gene: NA; v_gene: TRBV6-4; CDR3aa: CASSVTVNTEAFF; CDR3nt: TGTGCCAGCAGTGTAACGGTGAACACTGAAGCTTTCTTT
j_gene: TRBJ1-5; abundance: once; d_gene: TRBD1; v_gene: TRBV20-1; CDR3aa: CSASGQGLQPQHF; CDR3nt: TGCAGTGCTAGTGGACAGGGGCTTCAGCCCCAGCATTTT
j_gene: TRBJ1-2; abundance: NA; d_gene: TRBD1; v_gene: TRBV28; CDR3aa: CASSFFDRGDGYTF; CDR3nt: TGTGCCAGCAGTTTTTTTGACAGGGGCGATGGCTACACCTTC
j_gene: TRBJ2-2; abundance: NA; d_gene: TRBD2; v_gene: TRBV4-2; CDR3aa: CASSQGGSNGGELFF; CDR3nt: TGTGCCAGCAGCCAGGGCGGGAGTAATGGCGGGGAGCTGTTTTTT
j_gene: TRBJ2-5; abundance: NA; d_gene: TRBD2; v_gene: TRBV10-3; CDR3aa: CAASYGGGDRETQYF; CDR3nt: TGTGCCGCAAGCTATGGCGGGGGGGATCGGGAGACCCAGTACTTC
j_gene: TRBJ1-1; abundance: NA; d_gene: NA; v_gene: TRBV2; CDR3aa: CASSEGGGWLTEAFF; CDR3nt: TGTGCCAGCAGTGAAGGAGGAGGGTGGCTGACTGAAGCTTTCTTT
j_gene: TRBJ2-2; abundance: NA; d_gene: NA; v_gene: TRBV19; CDR3aa: CASSTTLRTGELFF; CDR3nt: TGTGCCAGTAGTACCACCCTAAGAACCGGGGAGCTGTTTTTT